This is a list of T cell receptor beta chains from one sample in a study of T-cell memory formation after mild COVID-19. Using its own MiXCR run on the 5' RACE reads, TCRdb lists one record per CDR3 protein. The table lists 250,000 to 350,000 distinct CDR3 sequences, roughly an eighth of them singletons. The specimen sequenced was PBMCs or a T cell subset sorted from them (not recorded which). All receptors come from a man between 18 and 35 years old who had mild COVID-19 (a few samples of this study predate the infection). Cell type and time point are not known. CDR3s leave out the opening cysteine and the closing phenylalanine or tryptophan. Each record gives: CDR3 length, V gene, J gene, CDR3 protein.

len: 13; v_gene: TRBV6-5; j_gene: TRBJ2-5; CDR3aa: ASSIRDREWETQY
len: 11; v_gene: TRBV20-1; j_gene: TRBJ2-7; CDR3aa: SATIGPREEQY
len: 12; v_gene: TRBV7-2; j_gene: TRBJ2-1; CDR3aa: ASSRSGTPDEQF
len: 10; v_gene: TRBV6-5; j_gene: TRBJ1-1; CDR3aa: ASSSQGIEAF
len: 11; v_gene: TRBV7-9; j_gene: TRBJ1-1; CDR3aa: ASSPSTTAEAF
len: 13; v_gene: TRBV5-1; j_gene: TRBJ1-4; CDR3aa: ASSRLWGDNEKLF
len: 14; v_gene: TRBV4-1; j_gene: TRBJ1-2; CDR3aa: ASSGSMTGDLLGYT
len: 14; v_gene: TRBV20-1; j_gene: TRBJ2-1; CDR3aa: SASPELVGSYNEQF
len: 14; v_gene: TRBV5-1; j_gene: TRBJ2-1; CDR3aa: ASSAIPRGAYNEQF
len: 10; v_gene: TRBV14; j_gene: TRBJ2-5; CDR3aa: ASSRGRETKY
len: 10; v_gene: TRBV7-2; j_gene: TRBJ1-2; CDR3aa: ASSLRNYGYT
len: 13; v_gene: TRBV11-2; j_gene: TRBJ2-3; CDR3aa: ASSLRAGITDTQY
len: 11; v_gene: TRBV6-6; j_gene: TRBJ2-2; CDR3aa: ASIGPYTGELF
len: 15; v_gene: TRBV6-5; j_gene: TRBJ1-6; CDR3aa: ASSYSSVGAPNSPLH
len: 11; v_gene: TRBV20-1; j_gene: TRBJ2-1; CDR3aa: SPFWRTHNEQF
len: 13; v_gene: TRBV7-9; j_gene: TRBJ1-4; CDR3aa: ASSFEDRVTEKLF
len: 10; v_gene: TRBV12-3/TRBV12-4; j_gene: TRBJ2-7; CDR3aa: ASRRPGYEQY
len: 13; v_gene: TRBV27; j_gene: TRBJ2-2; CDR3aa: ASSPSWAQAGELF
len: 11; v_gene: TRBV6-2/TRBV6-3; j_gene: TRBJ1-1; CDR3aa: ASRLTGDTEAF
len: 15; v_gene: TRBV5-1; j_gene: TRBJ2-1; CDR3aa: ASTNRSRDRGLNEQF
len: 8; v_gene: TRBV6-5; j_gene: TRBJ2-4; CDR3aa: ASRQGRRL
len: 10; v_gene: TRBV14; j_gene: TRBJ2-5; CDR3aa: ASSQNRETQY
len: 11; v_gene: TRBV4-3; j_gene: TRBJ2-3; CDR3aa: ASSQEMENTQY
len: 15; v_gene: TRBV12-5; j_gene: TRBJ2-4; CDR3aa: ASGLVQAQLAKNIQY
len: 11; v_gene: TRBV12-3/TRBV12-4; j_gene: TRBJ1-6; CDR3aa: ASSFTRNSPLH
len: 10; v_gene: TRBV7-6; j_gene: TRBJ2-1; CDR3aa: ASSLTAGEQF
len: 13; v_gene: TRBV4-1; j_gene: TRBJ2-7; CDR3aa: ASSQRTGAAKEQY
len: 12; v_gene: TRBV7-6; j_gene: TRBJ1-3; CDR3aa: ASSLDHSGNTIY
len: 13; v_gene: TRBV4-1; j_gene: TRBJ1-1; CDR3aa: ASSLRRGQNTEAF
len: 13; v_gene: TRBV5-1; j_gene: TRBJ2-1; CDR3aa: ASSLTGLALDEQF
len: 8; v_gene: TRBV6-6; j_gene: TRBJ1-2; CDR3aa: AGGPDGYT
len: 12; v_gene: TRBV19; j_gene: TRBJ2-7; CDR3aa: ASSIARGTHEQY
len: 15; v_gene: TRBV20-1; j_gene: TRBJ2-7; CDR3aa: SARLGTGGVRSYEQY
len: 14; v_gene: TRBV27; j_gene: TRBJ1-6; CDR3aa: ASSQELGGKVSPLH
len: 9; v_gene: TRBV24-1; j_gene: TRBJ2-5; CDR3aa: ATSHQETQY
len: 11; v_gene: TRBV6-2/TRBV6-3; j_gene: TRBJ2-1; CDR3aa: ASSYWTAYEQF
len: 12; v_gene: TRBV12-3/TRBV12-4; j_gene: TRBJ2-7; CDR3aa: ASSFLRGNYEQY
len: 13; v_gene: TRBV4-1; j_gene: TRBJ1-5; CDR3aa: ASSQTGTGYQPQH
len: 13; v_gene: TRBV4-1; j_gene: TRBJ2-4; CDR3aa: ASSQGQGMKNIQY
len: 12; v_gene: TRBV6-2/TRBV6-3; j_gene: TRBJ1-6; CDR3aa: ASSLRELISPLH
len: 11; v_gene: TRBV4-3; j_gene: TRBJ2-3; CDR3aa: ASSQAGTDTQY
len: 13; v_gene: TRBV4-1; j_gene: TRBJ2-2; CDR3aa: ASSQSAGAVGELF
len: 12; v_gene: TRBV20-1; j_gene: TRBJ2-7; CDR3aa: SAILWTGNYEQY
len: 14; v_gene: TRBV12-3/TRBV12-4; j_gene: TRBJ2-4; CDR3aa: ASTQGGILAKNIQY
len: 12; v_gene: TRBV7-2; j_gene: TRBJ2-7; CDR3aa: ASSLAHSSYEQY
len: 13; v_gene: TRBV2; j_gene: TRBJ1-4; CDR3aa: ASRKSSGLNEKLF
len: 12; v_gene: TRBV7-3; j_gene: TRBJ1-1; CDR3aa: ASSSGLWNTEAF
len: 11; v_gene: TRBV7-2; j_gene: TRBJ2-7; CDR3aa: ASSQIRGDEQY
len: 10; v_gene: TRBV28; j_gene: TRBJ1-6; CDR3aa: ASSFRVSPLH
len: 12; v_gene: TRBV24-1; j_gene: TRBJ1-5; CDR3aa: ATSQANSNQPQH
len: 13; v_gene: TRBV12-3/TRBV12-4; j_gene: TRBJ2-4; CDR3aa: ASSYPGQVKNIQY
len: 12; v_gene: TRBV10-3; j_gene: TRBJ2-7; CDR3aa: AISPGTGGVEQY
len: 14; v_gene: TRBV5-1; j_gene: TRBJ2-7; CDR3aa: ASSLAPGGTSYEQY
len: 12; v_gene: TRBV7-9; j_gene: TRBJ2-4; CDR3aa: ASSLRGAKNIQY
len: 11; v_gene: TRBV6-5; j_gene: TRBJ1-1; CDR3aa: ASSRGVRAEAF